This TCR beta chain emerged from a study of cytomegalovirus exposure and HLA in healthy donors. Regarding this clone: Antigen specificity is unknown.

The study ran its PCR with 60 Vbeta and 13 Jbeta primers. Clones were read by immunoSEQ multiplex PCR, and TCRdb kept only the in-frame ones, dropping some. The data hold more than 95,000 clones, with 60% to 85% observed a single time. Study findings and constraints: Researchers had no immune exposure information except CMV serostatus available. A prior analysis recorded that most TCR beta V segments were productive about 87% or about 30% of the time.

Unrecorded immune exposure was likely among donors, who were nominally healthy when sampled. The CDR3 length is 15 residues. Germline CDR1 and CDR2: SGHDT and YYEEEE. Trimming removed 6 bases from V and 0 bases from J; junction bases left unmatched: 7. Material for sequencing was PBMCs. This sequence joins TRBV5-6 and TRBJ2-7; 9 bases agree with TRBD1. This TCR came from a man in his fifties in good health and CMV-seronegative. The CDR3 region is CASTYRDRDSYEQYF. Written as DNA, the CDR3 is TGTGCCAGCACCTACCGGGACAGGGACTCCTACGAGCAGTACTTC.